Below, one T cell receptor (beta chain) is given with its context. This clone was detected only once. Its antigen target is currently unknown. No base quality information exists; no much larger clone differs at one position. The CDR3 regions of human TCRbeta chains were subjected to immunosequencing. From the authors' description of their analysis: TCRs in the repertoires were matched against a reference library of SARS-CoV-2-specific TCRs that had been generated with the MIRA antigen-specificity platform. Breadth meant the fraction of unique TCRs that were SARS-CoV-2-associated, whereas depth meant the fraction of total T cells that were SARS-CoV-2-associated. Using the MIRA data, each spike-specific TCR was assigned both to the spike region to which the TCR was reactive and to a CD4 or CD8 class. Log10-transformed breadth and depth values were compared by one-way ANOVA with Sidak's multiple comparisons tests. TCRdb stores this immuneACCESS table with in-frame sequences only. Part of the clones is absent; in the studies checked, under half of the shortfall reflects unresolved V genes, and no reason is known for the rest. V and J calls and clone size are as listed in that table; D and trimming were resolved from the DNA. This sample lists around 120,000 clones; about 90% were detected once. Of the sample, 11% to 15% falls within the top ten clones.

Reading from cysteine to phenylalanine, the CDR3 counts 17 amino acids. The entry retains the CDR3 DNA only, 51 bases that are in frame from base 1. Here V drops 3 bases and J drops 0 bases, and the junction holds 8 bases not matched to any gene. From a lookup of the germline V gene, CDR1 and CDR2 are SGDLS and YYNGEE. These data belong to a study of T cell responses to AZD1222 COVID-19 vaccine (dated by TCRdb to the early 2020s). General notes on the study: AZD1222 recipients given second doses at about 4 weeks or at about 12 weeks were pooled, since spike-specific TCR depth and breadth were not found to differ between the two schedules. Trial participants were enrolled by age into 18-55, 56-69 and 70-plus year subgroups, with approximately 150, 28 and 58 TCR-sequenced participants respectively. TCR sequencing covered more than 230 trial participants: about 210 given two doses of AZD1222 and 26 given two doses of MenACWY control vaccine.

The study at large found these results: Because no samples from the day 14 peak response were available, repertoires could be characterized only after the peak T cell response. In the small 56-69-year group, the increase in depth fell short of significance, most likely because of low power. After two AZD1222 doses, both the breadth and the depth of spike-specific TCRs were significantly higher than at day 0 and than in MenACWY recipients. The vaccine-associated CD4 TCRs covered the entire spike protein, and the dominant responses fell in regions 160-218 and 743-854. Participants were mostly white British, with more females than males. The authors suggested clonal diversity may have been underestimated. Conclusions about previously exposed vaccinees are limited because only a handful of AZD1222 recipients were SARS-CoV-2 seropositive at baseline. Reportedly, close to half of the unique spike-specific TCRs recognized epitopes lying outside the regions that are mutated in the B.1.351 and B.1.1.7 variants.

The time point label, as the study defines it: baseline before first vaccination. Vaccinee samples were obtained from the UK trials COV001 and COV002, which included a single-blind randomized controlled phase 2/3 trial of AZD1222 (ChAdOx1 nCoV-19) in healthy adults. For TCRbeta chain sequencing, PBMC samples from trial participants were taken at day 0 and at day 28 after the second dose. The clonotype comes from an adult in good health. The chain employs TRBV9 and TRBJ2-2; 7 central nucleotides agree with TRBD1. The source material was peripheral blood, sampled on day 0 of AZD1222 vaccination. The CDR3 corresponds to CASSEDVGTANTGELFF. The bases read TGTGCCAGCAGCGAGGACGTCGGGACAGCGAACACCGGGGAGCTGTTTTTT.